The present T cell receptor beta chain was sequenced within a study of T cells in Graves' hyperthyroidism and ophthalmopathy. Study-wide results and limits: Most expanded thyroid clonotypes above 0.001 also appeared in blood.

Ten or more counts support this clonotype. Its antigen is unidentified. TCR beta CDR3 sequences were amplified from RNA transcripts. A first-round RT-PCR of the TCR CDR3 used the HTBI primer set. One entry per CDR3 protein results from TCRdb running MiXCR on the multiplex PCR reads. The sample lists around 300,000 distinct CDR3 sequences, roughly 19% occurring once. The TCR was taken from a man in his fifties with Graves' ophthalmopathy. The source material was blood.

Written as DNA, the CDR3 is TGTGCCAGCATCCAGCGACAGACCTACAATGAGCAGTTCTTC. Encoded protein: CASIQRQTYNEQFF. V is TRBV12-3 or TRBV12-4 and J is TRBJ2-1, with TRBD1 as a possible D gene (5 bases). V shed 7 bases and J shed 2 bases, with 12 bases lying between them. CDR3 length equals 14 residues.